A single sample gave rise to the 30 T cell receptor beta chains below, sequenced in a study of spatial heterogeneity in lung cancer. The study, taken as a whole, reports: One measure, the expanded intratumoral alpha and beta TCR count, tracked tumor mutation counts.

No antigens are known for them. Documented time point: sample taken at primary tumor resection. TCRdb re-derived calls from the 5' RACE reads in MiXCR, one entry per CDR3 protein. The data show some 100,000 distinct CDR3 sequences, 4.4% seen once. Specimen: lung tumor tissue, collected at surgery. These receptors were obtained from a male donor with early-stage non-small cell lung cancer.

This clonotype has a count of ten or more. J is TRBJ1-5 and V is TRBV12-3 or TRBV12-4; a possible D gene is TRBD1 (6 bases). V was clipped by 6 bases and J by 0 bases, with 21 bases between them. The CDR3 is made up of 18 amino acids. The CDR3 DNA is TGTGCCAGCAGCTCGAACCGTCTACAGGGTTATAGCAATCAGCCCCAGCATTTT. Translated, it gives CASSSNRLQGYSNQPQHF.

This clonotype was counted at least ten times. The V call is TRBV29-1, the J call TRBJ1-2; D may be TRBD1 (6 bases). Germline V gene data show CDR1 as SQVTM and CDR2 as ANQGSEA. V was pared by 4 bases and J by 2 bases, with 11 bases between. CDR3 length equals 13 residues. This CDR3 reads CSVARDTNYGYTF. CDR3 nucleotides: TGCAGCGTTGCAAGGGACACCAACTATGGCTACACCTTC.

This clonotype was seen many times. J is TRBJ2-5 and V is TRBV20-1; TRBD2 agrees at 7 bases. The germline CDR1 and CDR2 sequences are DFQATT and SNEGSKA (reference sequence). The V and J ends lost 2 bases and 5 bases, in that order; junction bases with no gene match: 5. CDR3 size: 13 residues. CDR3 region: CSARSGGYETQYF. As DNA, the CDR3 is TGCAGTGCTAGATCGGGAGGCTACGAGACCCAGTACTTC.

This clonotype showed up just a few times. Germline and junction disagree at one end, which may indicate a read error. The chain combines TRBV3-1 with TRBJ1-1; possible D gene TRBD1, 6 bases. Germline CDR1 and CDR2: LGHDT and YNNKEL (reference sequence). This CDR3 is built from 15 residues. The CDR3 here is CANSQLRGVGTEAFF. CDR3 coding DNA: TGTGCCAACAGCCAGCTCAGGGGTGTTGGCACTGAAGCTTTCTTT.

This clonotype has a handful of counts. The chain links TRBV18 to TRBJ2-3, with 10 bases lining up with TRBD1. Losses at the gene ends were 1 base for V and 0 bases for J; bases not matched to a gene: 1. This CDR3 has 16 amino acids. CDR1 is KGHSH and CDR2 is LQKENI in the germline V gene. The CDR3 protein is CASSPRGQGSTDTQYF. DNA for the CDR3: TGTGCCAGCTCACCACGGGGACAGGGGAGCACAGATACGCAGTATTTT.

The CDR3 protein is CASSEQEETQYF. For the CDR3, the DNA is TGTGCCAGCAGTGAACAGGAAGAGACCCAGTACTTC. The chain couples TRBV2 to TRBJ2-5; D uncertain. V gave up 2 bases and J gave up 3 bases, with 4 bases separating them. CDR1 is SNHLY, CDR2 FYNNEI, per germline. The CDR3 is 12 residues long.

In this sample, this clonotype turned up many times. The chain links TRBV12-3 or TRBV12-4 to TRBJ2-7; D possibly corresponds to TRBD1 (6 bases). V gave up 5 bases and J gave up 3 bases, with 11 bases separating them. This CDR3 has 13 residues. The CDR3 protein is CASSPGQLYEQYF. CDR3 coding DNA: TGTGCCAGCAGTCCCGGACAGCTCTACGAGCAGTACTTC.

In its sample, this clonotype was seen a few times. The chain joins TRBV7-2 to TRBJ2-1, with D possibly matching TRBD2 (6 bases). The V gene's germline CDR1 is SGHTA and CDR2 FQGNSA. The CDR3 totals 15 residues. Trimming took 5 bases from V and 7 from J, leaving 18 bases between them. For the CDR3, the DNA is TGTGCCAGCAGCCTAAACCGGGACTTGTGGAATGAGCAGTTCTTC. It yields the protein CASSLNRDLWNEQFF.

This clonotype was counted at least ten times. This sequence joins TRBV5-4 and TRBJ1-2; the D is unclear. The germline gives CDR1 SGHNT, CDR2 YYREEE (reference sequence). Trimming left V 0 bases short and J 4 bases short, with 1 base between. The CDR3 loop spans 11 amino acids. CDR3 nucleotides: TGTGCCAGCAGCTTGGCCTATGGCTACACCTTC. Protein: CASSLAYGYTF.

The rearrangement uses TRBV7-8 and TRBJ2-3, with 10 bases matching TRBD2. This CDR3 comprises 17 residues. V shed 6 bases and J 6 bases; nucleotides not matched to a gene: 15. From germline, CDR1 is SGHVS and CDR2 FQNEAQ. This CDR3 is CASSLSGGMTVSDTQYF. DNA of the CDR3: TGTGCCAGCAGTCTTAGCGGGGGGATGACCGTGTCGGATACGCAGTATTTT.

In this sample, this clonotype turned up many times. The gene calls are TRBV7-9 and TRBJ2-1; D is ambiguous. Looked up from germline, CDR1 is SEHNR and CDR2 is FQNEAQ (reference sequence). Trimming cost V 5 bases and J 0 bases, with 14 bases left between them. CDR3 length: 16 amino acids. CDR3: CASSATRLSSYNEQFF. The CDR3 nucleotides are TGTGCCAGCAGCGCGACGCGCTTAAGCTCCTACAATGAGCAGTTCTTC.

This clonotype was seen many times. The gene calls are TRBV7-9 and TRBJ2-5, with D possibly TRBD1 on 5 matching bases. This CDR3 has 14 residues. V lost 1 base and J lost 1, with 7 bases in between. Germline loops: CDR1 SEHNR, CDR2 FQNEAQ (reference sequence). As DNA, the CDR3 is TGTGCCAGCAGCTTAGGAAGGGGCCAAGAGACCCAGTACTTC. Amino acid sequence: CASSLGRGQETQYF.

This clonotype was seen at least ten times. This chain links TRBV6-5 with TRBJ2-7; TRBD1 is a possible D gene (5 bases). With 5 bases removed from V and 0 bases from J, the gap between germline ends came to 14 bases. Germline V gene data show CDR1 as MNHEY and CDR2 as SVGAGI. This CDR3 is built from 15 residues. The CDR3 here is CASSHFVDNSYEQYF. CDR3 coding DNA: TGTGCCAGCAGTCACTTCGTGGACAACTCCTACGAGCAGTACTTC.

The chain joins TRBV4-1 to TRBJ1-5; 7 bases match TRBD1. Trimming took 4 bases from V and 7 from J; bases not matched to a gene: 16. CDR3 length equals 17 residues. In germline, CDR1 is MGHRA, CDR2 YSYEKL. The CDR3 loop is CASSLLPRGPPSQPQHF. CDR3 coding DNA: TGCGCCAGCAGCCTTCTTCCGAGGGGGCCGCCGTCGCAGCCCCAGCATTTT.

This clonotype was recorded at least ten times. This chain connects TRBV28 to TRBJ2-6; D is undetermined. The V gene's germline CDR1 is MDHEN and CDR2 SYDVKM. Between the trimmed V and J ends, which lost 6 bases and 0 bases, there was a span of 9 bases. The CDR3 has 15 residues. CDR3: CASSSGLSGANVLTF. As DNA, the CDR3 is TGTGCCAGCAGCTCCGGGCTCTCTGGGGCCAACGTCCTGACTTTC.

This clonotype was seen at least ten times. The J gene is TRBJ1-6, the V gene TRBV10-3; weak D call: TRBD1 (5 bases). Trimming left V 7 bases short and J 10 bases short, with 17 bases between. The CDR3 is made up of 14 amino acids. Germline CDR1 is ENHRY and CDR2 is SYGVKD. The CDR3 DNA is TGTGCCATCACCCCGGAGGCCCAGGGCTCACCCCTCCACTTT. Amino acids: CAITPEAQGSPLHF.

The gene calls are TRBV12-3 or TRBV12-4 and TRBJ2-5, with TRBD2 matching over 7 bases. The CDR3 is 15 amino acids. J was trimmed by 3 bases and V by 5 bases; bases with no gene match: 9. CDR3: CASSRSTSDKETQYF. CDR3 nucleotides: TGTGCCAGCAGTCGCTCAACTAGCGACAAAGAGACCCAGTACTTC.

J is TRBJ1-1 and V is TRBV20-1; D might be TRBD1 (6 bases). CDR3 size: 15 residues. Germline V gives CDR1 DFQATT, CDR2 SNEGSKA (reference sequence). V lost 1 base to trimming and J lost 4 bases, with 16 bases between them. The CDR3 protein is CSARAPVEGGTEAFF. DNA for the CDR3: TGCAGTGCTAGAGCCCCAGTGGAGGGGGGCACTGAAGCTTTCTTT.

J is TRBJ2-5 and V is TRBV7-9; perhaps TRBD2 as D (6 bases). The CDR3 has 13 amino acids. The germline V and J ends were trimmed by 4 bases and 2 bases, with 8 bases remaining between them. Per the germline V gene, CDR1 is SEHNR and CDR2 is FQNEAQ (reference sequence). The CDR3 protein is CASSSGVQETQYF. CDR3 DNA: TGTGCCAGCAGCTCGGGGGTACAAGAGACCCAGTACTTC.

Ten or more counts support this clonotype. The chain employs TRBV20-1 and TRBJ1-2; D not resolved. CDR3 length: 13 amino acids. V was cut by 0 bases and J by 0 bases, with 5 bases left in between. From germline, CDR1 is DFQATT and CDR2 SNEGSKA (reference sequence). Here the CDR3 DNA reads TGCAGTGCTAGAGACAGGCCTAACTATGGCTACACCTTC. As protein: CSARDRPNYGYTF.

This chain uses TRBV7-6 with TRBJ2-1, with 10 bases fitting TRBD1. This CDR3 is 15 amino acids long. Germline V gene lookup returns CDR1 SGHVS and CDR2 FNYEAQ. Unmatched junction bases numbered 6, after V lost 3 bases and J lost 7 bases. The DNA of the CDR3 is TGTGCCAGCAGCTTGGATGGGACAGGGGTGAATGAGCAGTTCTTC. Amino acids: CASSLDGTGVNEQFF. Full variable domain (remainder filled in from reference TRBV7-6 and TRBJ2-1): GAGVSQSPRYKVTKRGQDVALRCDPISGHVSLYWYRQALGQGPEFLTYFNYEAQQDKSGLPNDRFSAERPEGSISTLTIQRTEQRDSAMYRCASSLDGTGVNEQFFGPGTRLTVL.

Ten or more counts support this clonotype. The gene calls are TRBV9 and TRBJ1-3; tentatively, D is TRBD1 (5 bases). Trimming removed 0 bases from V and 2 bases from J, with 18 bases in between. Germline V lookup: CDR1 SGDLS, CDR2 YYNGEE. The CDR3 is 18 amino acids. In nucleotides, the CDR3 is TGTGCCAGCAGCGTAGCTGGGGACGTGACAGACGCTGGAAACACCATATATTTT. Protein product: CASSVAGDVTDAGNTIYF.

This clonotype was seen at least ten times. V is TRBV28 and J is TRBJ1-5; D is unclear. V was cut by 5 bases and J by 2 bases, with 16 bases left in between. Per germline, CDR1 MDHEN and CDR2 SYDVKM. The CDR3 runs to 16 residues. The CDR3 DNA sequence: TGTGCCAGCAGTCCAGGACCGGGGAGCGGCAATCAGCCCCAGCATTTT. Residues: CASSPGPGSGNQPQHF.

In its sample, this clonotype was seen many times. This rearrangement joins TRBV5-6 to TRBJ1-1; 8 bases are a match to TRBD1. CDR1 SGHDT and CDR2 YYEEEE come from the germline V gene. The CDR3 sequence is 14 residues long. Germline trimming cut 7 bases from V and 0 bases from J; bases unmatched to any gene: 5. The CDR3 nucleotides read TGTGCCAGCCGCAGGGACAGGATGAACACTGAAGCTTTCTTT. Translation gives CASRRDRMNTEAFF.

There are many counts of this clonotype. The genes are TRBV27 and TRBJ1-5; maybe TRBD1 (6 bases). The CDR3 has 15 amino acids. Germline CDR1 is MNHEY and CDR2 is SMNVEV (reference sequence). V lost 6 bases to trimming and J lost 4 bases, with 16 bases between them. The CDR3 nucleotides are TGTGCCAGCAGCCAGCGGGGGGGGCCGAATCAGCCCCAGCATTTT. Amino acid sequence: CASSQRGGPNQPQHF.

This clonotype was seen repeatedly, ten times or more. The V call is TRBV6-1, the J call TRBJ2-1, with 11 bases aligning to TRBD2. The CDR3 is 16 residues long. The V gene's germline CDR1 is MNHNS and CDR2 SASEGT. The J segment lost 9 bases and the V segment lost 3 bases, leaving 10 bases of the junction unmatched. The CDR3: CASSDYATSGSSEQFF. The CDR3 DNA is TGTGCCAGCAGTGACTACGCAACTAGCGGGAGTAGTGAGCAGTTCTTC.

This clonotype has just a few counts. The chain couples TRBV7-2 to TRBJ2-3; 10 nucleotides line up with TRBD2. The CDR3 contains 16 residues. Trimming at V came to 3 bases and at J to 2 bases, leaving 5 bases not matched to a gene. Germline loops: CDR1 SGHTA, CDR2 FQGNSA. CDR3 sequence reads: CASSFRTSGHTDTQYF. CDR3 in DNA: TGTGCCAGCAGCTTCAGGACTAGCGGCCACACAGATACGCAGTATTTT. Looking up the rest from reference TRBV7-2 and TRBJ2-3 gives the full variable domain: GAGVSQSPSNKVTEKGKDVELRCDPISGHTALYWYRQSLGQGLEFLIYFQGNSAPDKSGLPSDRFSAERTGGSVSTLTIQRTQQEDSAVYLCASSFRTSGHTDTQYFGPGTRLTVL.

The sample holds many counts of this clonotype. This chain connects TRBV4-1 to TRBJ1-4; D unclear. Trimming took 0 bases from V and 3 from J, leaving 8 bases between them. CDR1 is MGHRA and CDR2 is YSYEKL in the germline V gene. The CDR3 totals 15 residues. The CDR3 sequence is CASSQEIRSNEKLFF. CDR3 coding DNA: TGCGCCAGCAGCCAAGAGATTCGCTCTAATGAAAAACTGTTTTTT.

V is TRBV6-1 and J is TRBJ1-1; D call uncertain. CDR3 length equals 13 residues. The germline gives CDR1 MNHNS, CDR2 SASEGT. V was clipped by 6 bases and J by 3 bases, with 11 bases between them. The CDR3 DNA sequence: TGTGCCAGCAGACTGGCGCCGGACACTGAAGCTTTCTTT. It translates to CASRLAPDTEAFF.

This clonotype came up many times. The J gene is TRBJ1-1, the V gene TRBV29-1; D is perhaps TRBD1 (5 bases). V shed 6 bases and J shed 3 bases, with 11 bases lying between them. This CDR3 spans 12 amino acids. Germline CDR1 SQVTM, CDR2 ANQGSEA. The CDR3 sequence: CSVGEGYTEAFF. The CDR3 bases are TGCAGCGTGGGGGAGGGGTACACTGAAGCTTTCTTT. Full variable domain (missing parts from reference TRBV29-1 and TRBJ1-1): SAVISQKPSRDICQRGTSLTIQCQVDSQVTMMFWYRQQPGQSLTLIATANQGSEATYESGFVIDKFPISRPNLTFSTLTVSNMSPEDSSIYLCSVGEGYTEAFFGQGTRLTVV.